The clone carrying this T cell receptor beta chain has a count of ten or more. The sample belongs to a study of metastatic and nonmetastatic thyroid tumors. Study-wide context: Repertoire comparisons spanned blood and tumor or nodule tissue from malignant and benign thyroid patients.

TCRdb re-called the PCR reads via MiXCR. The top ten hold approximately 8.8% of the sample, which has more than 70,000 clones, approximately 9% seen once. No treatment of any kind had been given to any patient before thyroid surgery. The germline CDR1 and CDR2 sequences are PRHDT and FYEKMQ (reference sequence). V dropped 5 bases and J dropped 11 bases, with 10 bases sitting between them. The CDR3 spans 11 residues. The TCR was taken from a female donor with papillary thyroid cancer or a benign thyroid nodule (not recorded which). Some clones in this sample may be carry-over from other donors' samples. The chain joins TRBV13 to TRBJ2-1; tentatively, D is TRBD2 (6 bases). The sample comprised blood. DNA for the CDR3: TGTGCCAGCAGCGTCCGGGGGAAGCAGTTCTTC. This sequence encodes CASSVRGKQFF.